The sequence of this TCR beta chain was determined in a study of siplizumab effects on memory and regulatory T cells. Study findings and constraints: No assignable naive or memory phenotype existed for roughly 80-96% of proliferating CD4+ or CD8+ clones.

V shed 5 bases, J shed 5 bases, and the junction held 9 bases outside the gene matches. The CDR3 length is 14 residues. Germline lookup yields CDR1 SGHAT and CDR2 FQNNGV. Notes on this clone: What it recognizes is unknown.

Libraries were prepared by immunoSEQ multiplex PCR; TCRdb keeps only in-frame clonotypes and omits some of them. This sample yields 110,000 or so clones, of which 85% to 95% are seen a single time; approximately 0.17% belongs to the top ten. This sequence was found in a human donor in good health. The sequenced material came from non-Treg CD4+ T cells sorted from blood. The chain employs TRBV11-2 and TRBJ2-7, with TRBD1 matching 7 bases. CDR3 bases: TGTGCCAGCAGCCAGTCCCGGGACAGAGACGAGCAGTACTTC. Translating gives CASSQSRDRDEQYF. The whole variable domain, filled in from reference TRBV11-2 and TRBJ2-7, reads EAGVAQSPRYKIIEKRQSVAFWCNPISGHATLYWYQQILGQGPKLLIQFQNNGVVDDSQLPKDRFSAERLKGVDSTLKIQPAKLEDSAVYLCASSQSRDRDEQYFGPGTRLTVT.